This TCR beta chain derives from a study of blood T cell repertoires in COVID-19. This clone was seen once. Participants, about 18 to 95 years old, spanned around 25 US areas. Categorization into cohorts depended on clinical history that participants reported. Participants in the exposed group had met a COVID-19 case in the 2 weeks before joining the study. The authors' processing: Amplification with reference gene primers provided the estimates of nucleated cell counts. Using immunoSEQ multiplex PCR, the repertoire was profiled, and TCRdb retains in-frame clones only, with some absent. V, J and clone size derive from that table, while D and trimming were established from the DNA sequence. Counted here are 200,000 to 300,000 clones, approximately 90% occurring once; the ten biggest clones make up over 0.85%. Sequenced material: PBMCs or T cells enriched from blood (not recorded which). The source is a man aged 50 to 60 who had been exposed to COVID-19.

In DNA form, the CDR3 reads TGTGCCAGTAGTATCTTCCCGCCGACAGTCGTCTACTCTGGAAACACCATATATTTT. This codes for CASSIFPPTVVYSGNTIYF. V and J are TRBV19 and TRBJ1-3; weak D call: TRBD1 (5 bases). Germline V CDR1 and CDR2: LNHDA, SQIVND (reference sequence). This CDR3 region has 19 residues. Trimming removed 3 bases at V and 0 bases at J, with 21 bases between.